What follows is one TCR beta chain and its context. The data stem from a study of identifying expanded T cells in peripheral blood. The data were produced by immunoSEQ multiplex PCR, yet TCRdb's version contains in-frame clones alone and is incomplete. The sample carries more than 75,000 clones, 70% to 90% recorded once. V was cut by 2 bases and J by 2 bases, with 7 bases left in between. The CDR3 extends over 13 amino acids. Germline V CDR1 and CDR2: MNHEY, SVGAGI. The origin of this receptor is a person aged 18 to 75 in good health. This sequence joins TRBV6-5 and TRBJ2-7; no definite D call. The specimen was blood. The CDR3 DNA reads TGTGCCAGCAGTTACCCCGTCCCCTACGAGCAGTACTTC. Translated, it gives CASSYPVPYEQYF.